These T cell receptor beta chains were read from a single sample in a study of Ad26.COV2.S vaccination and SARS-CoV-2 variants. TCRdb keeps only in-frame clones here, not all; method: immunoSEQ multiplex PCR. Of about 680,000 clones listed, approximately 88% were seen once; the top ten hold about 1.5%. The sample here was peripheral blood, taken in a trial of Ad26.COV2.S vaccine versus placebo. These receptors came from a person aged 18 to 59 who received the Ad26.COV2.S COVID-19 vaccine or a placebo. Each CDR3 is given with its conserved first and last residue. D genes are given only for firm matches. Clone size is stated in some rows and not others, as once, few, many or a class when expanded.

NA 15 NA TRBJ2-7 TRBV7-9 CASSSDRDTFYEQYF TGTGCCAGCAGCTCAGACCGGGACACCTTCTACGAGCAGTACTTC
NA 17 TRBD1 TRBJ1-5 TRBV19 CASSRITGGYSNQPQHF TGTGCCAGTAGTCGGATTACAGGGGGCTATAGCAATCAGCCCCAGCATTTT
NA 15 NA TRBJ1-5 TRBV2 CASSDRGSGGQPQHF TGTGCCAGCAGTGATAGGGGATCCGGGGGTCAGCCCCAGCATTTT
NA 15 NA TRBJ2-1 TRBV5-1 CASSLALGAYNEQFF TGCGCCAGCAGCTTGGCACTAGGGGCTTACAATGAGCAGTTCTTC
NA 13 NA TRBJ1-6 TRBV10-2 CASSSGANSPLHF TGCGCCAGCAGTTCGGGGGCCAATTCACCCCTCCACTTT
NA 15 NA TRBJ2-1 TRBV14 CASSQRIRGGNEQFF TGTGCCAGCAGCCAAAGAATCCGGGGTGGGAATGAGCAGTTCTTC
NA 10 NA TRBJ1-1 TRBV7-9 CASSPAGAFF TGTGCCAGCAGCCCCGCTGGAGCTTTCTTT
NA 10 NA TRBJ2-7 TRBV30 CAWGAYEQYF TGTGCCTGGGGAGCGTACGAGCAGTACTTC
few 14 NA TRBJ1-5 TRBV4-2 CASSQGTENQPQHF TGTGCCAGCAGCCAAGGGACGGAAAATCAGCCCCAGCATTTT
NA 15 NA TRBJ2-3 TRBV6-5 CASRKPGGPTDTQYF TGTGCCAGCAGAAAACCCGGGGGGCCCACAGATACGCAGTATTTT
NA 15 NA TRBJ1-4 TRBV24-1 CATSDAGTFGEKLFF TGTGCCACCAGTGATGCCGGGACATTTGGCGAAAAACTGTTTTTT
NA 15 TRBD2 TRBJ2-7 TRBV4-2 CASSHALAGETEQYF TGTGCCAGCAGCCACGCCCTAGCGGGAGAAACCGAGCAGTACTTC
NA 16 NA TRBJ2-1 TRBV6-6 CASSRGGRGSYNEQFF TGTGCCAGCAGTCGAGGGGGGCGGGGCTCCTACAATGAGCAGTTCTTC
NA 14 TRBD1 TRBJ2-5 TRBV24-1 CATSDPGQQETQYF TGTGCCACCAGTGACCCGGGACAGCAAGAGACCCAGTACTTC
NA 14 NA TRBJ2-3 TRBV19 CASSITLGPDTQYF TGTGCCAGTAGTATCACTCTTGGCCCAGATACGCAGTATTTT
NA 15 TRBD2 TRBJ2-7 TRBV6-2/TRBV6-3 CASSPRAGGLDEQYF TGTGCCAGCAGCCCCAGGGCGGGGGGGCTGGACGAGCAGTACTTC
NA 17 TRBD1 TRBJ1-2 TRBV7-2 CASSDGRRDRGGYGYTF TGTGCCAGCAGCGATGGCAGGCGTGACAGGGGTGGCTATGGCTACACCTTC
NA 12 NA TRBJ2-7 TRBV30 CAWDSGSYEQYF TGTGCCTGGGACAGCGGTTCCTACGAGCAGTACTTC
NA 16 TRBD2 TRBJ2-2 TRBV5-1 CASSKLAGAGTGELFF TGCGCCAGCAGCAAACTAGCGGGGGCCGGGACCGGGGAGCTGTTTTTT
NA 16 TRBD2 TRBJ2-7 TRBV6-6 CASSREGTEVGYEQYF TGTGCCAGCAGTCGGGAGGGAACGGAGGTGGGTTACGAGCAGTACTTC
NA 14 NA TRBJ2-1 TRBV6-5 CASSPRGSLDEQFF TGTGCCAGCAGTCCTCGGGGTAGTTTAGATGAGCAGTTCTTC
once 13 NA TRBJ2-5 TRBV18 CASSPPTLETQYF TGTGCCAGCTCACCACCGACACTAGAGACCCAGTACTTC